This T cell receptor (beta chain) was recorded in a study of CD8+ T cells in alopecia areata. Following RNA extraction, reverse transcription yielded cDNA that acted as the sequencing template. Data came from immunoSEQ multiplex PCR; TCRdb stores just in-frame clones and leaves some out. The sample lists about 250,000 clones, around three fifths occurring once. Findings and limits, study-wide: Tofacitinib significantly decreased scalp clonality and expanded CD8+ clones among top 100.

The sample's treatment: oral pan-JAK inhibitor, 5-10 mg twice daily. Starting from PBMCs, sorting isolated CD4+ and CD8+ T cells. Only a few counts were recorded for this clone. What it binds is not known. At the DNA level, this CDR3 is encoded by other sequences in the same sample as well. This CDR3 is built from 14 residues. V shed 0 bases and J shed 2 bases, with 6 bases lying between them. Germline CDR1 and CDR2: SGDLS and YYNGEE. This TCR derives from a human donor with alopecia areata. The chain joins TRBV9 to TRBJ2-4; a weak D match, TRBD2 (5 bases). This material consisted of CD4+ T cells sorted from blood, taken between weeks 51 and 52, from a patient treated with tofacitinib. Here the CDR3 reads CASSVGGTKNIQYF. The CDR3 nucleotides are TGTGCCAGCAGCGTAGGAGGGACCAAAAACATTCAGTACTTC.